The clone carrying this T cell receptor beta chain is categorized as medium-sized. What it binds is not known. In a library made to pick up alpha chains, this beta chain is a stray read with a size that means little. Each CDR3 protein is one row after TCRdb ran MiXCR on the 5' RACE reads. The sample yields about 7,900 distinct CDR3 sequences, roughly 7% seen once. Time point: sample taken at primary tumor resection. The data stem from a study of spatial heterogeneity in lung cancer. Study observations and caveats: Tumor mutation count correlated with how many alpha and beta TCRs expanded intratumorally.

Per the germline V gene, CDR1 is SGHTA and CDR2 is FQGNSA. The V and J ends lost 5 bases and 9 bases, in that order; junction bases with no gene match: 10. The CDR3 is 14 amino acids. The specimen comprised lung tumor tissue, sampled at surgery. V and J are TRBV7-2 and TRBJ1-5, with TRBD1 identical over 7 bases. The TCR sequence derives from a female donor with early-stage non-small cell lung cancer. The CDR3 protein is CASSAETGRGPQHF. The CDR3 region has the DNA TGTGCCAGCAGCGCCGAGACAGGGCGAGGGCCCCAGCATTTT.